These 19 T cell receptor beta chains were all obtained from the same sample, sequenced in a study of graft-versus-host responses after intestinal transplantation. Only in-frame clones appear in the TCRdb table, and some are missing; sequencing was by immunoSEQ multiplex PCR. The table has approximately 100,000 clones, more than 75% seen once; the top ten hold approximately 1%. These receptors' targets are unknown. The sequencing here drew on unstimulated CD4+ T cells sorted from spleen or lymph node cells, taken before intestinal transplant. The source of these receptors is a human donor who received an intestinal transplant.

In nucleotides, the CDR3 is TGCGCCAGCAGTGAGTCGGCACAGCCGACCCAGTACTTC. Its protein is CASSESAQPTQYF. The chain is built from TRBV10-2 and TRBJ2-5; D gene uncertain. From germline, CDR1 is WSHSY and CDR2 SAAADI. V lost 0 bases, J lost 7 bases, and 9 bases lay in between. This CDR3 is built from 13 residues.

The chain employs TRBV6-1 and TRBJ2-1; no definite D call. Per germline, CDR1 MNHNS and CDR2 SASEGT. The CDR3 sequence is 14 residues long. The V and J ends lost 7 bases and 7 bases respectively, with 17 bases between them. This chain's CDR3 is CASTAIWSWNEQFF. Here the CDR3 DNA reads TGTGCCAGCACCGCGATTTGGTCTTGGAATGAGCAGTTCTTC.

This clone was seen only a few times. V is TRBV5-6 and J is TRBJ2-7; no clear D gene. The CDR3 runs 10 residues. With 2 bases removed from V and 3 bases from J, the gap between germline ends came to 0 bases. Germline loops: CDR1 SGHDT, CDR2 YYEEEE. CDR3 coding DNA: TGTGCCAGCAGCTTCTACGAGCAGTACTTC. Its protein is CASSFYEQYF.

This chain links TRBV7-9 with TRBJ1-5; 10 bases align to TRBD1. Per germline, CDR1 SEHNR and CDR2 FQNEAQ (reference sequence). The V segment lost 5 bases and the J segment 9 bases; nucleotides outside the gene matches: 10. CDR3 length: 15 amino acids. This CDR3 reads CASSTGQGEARPQHF. For the CDR3, the DNA is TGTGCCAGCAGCACAGGACAGGGGGAGGCCCGGCCCCAGCATTTT.

V and J are TRBV19 and TRBJ2-6; D is undetermined. CDR1 and CDR2 from the germline V gene are LNHDA and SQIVND (reference sequence). Trimming stripped 5 bases from V and 0 bases from J, with 8 bases between. The CDR3 is made up of 15 amino acids. CDR3 DNA: TGTGCCAGTAGTGCTAAAGACTCTGGGGCCAACGTCCTGACTTTC. It translates to CASSAKDSGANVLTF. Filled out from reference TRBV19 and TRBJ2-6, the complete variable domain reads DGGITQSPKYLFRKEGQNVTLSCEQNLNHDAMYWYRQDPGQGLRLIYYSQIVNDFQKGDIAEGYSVSREKKESFPLTVTSAQKNPTAFYLCASSAKDSGANVLTFGAGSRLTVL.

This clone appeared once. The chain joins TRBV5-1 to TRBJ1-1, with 10 bases lining up with TRBD1. V trimming: 0 bases; J trimming: 7 bases; junction bases outside the gene matches: 6. The CDR3 spans 15 residues. CDR1 and CDR2 (germline): SGHRS, YFSETQ. The CDR3 here is CASSLDRQGAGEAFF. The DNA of the CDR3 is TGCGCCAGCAGCTTGGACCGACAGGGGGCCGGTGAAGCTTTCTTT.

This clone has just one count. The rearrangement links TRBV5-3 to TRBJ2-5; TRBD2 aligns across 8 bases. TRBV5-3 is assigned to the ORF class and has an uncertain function. After removal of 5 bases from V and 3 bases from J, the junction contained 15 bases not matched to a gene. The CDR3 spans 17 residues. The CDR3 nucleotides are TGTGCCAGAAGAATGGAGTGGAGCGGGAGAAGGGAAGAGACCCAGTACTTC. This sequence encodes CARRMEWSGRREETQYF.

The rearrangement uses TRBV11-1 and TRBJ2-1; D is perhaps TRBD2 (7 bases). Deletions cut 6 bases from V and 5 bases from J, with 14 bases between. Per germline, CDR1 SGHAT and CDR2 FQDESV (reference sequence). The CDR3 is 14 amino acids. The CDR3 reads CASRIGGGHNEQFF. CDR3 DNA sequence: TGTGCCAGCAGAATTGGGGGGGGCCACAATGAGCAGTTCTTC.

The V gene is TRBV7-3, the J gene TRBJ2-6; D remains unclear. The germline CDR1 and CDR2 sequences are SGHTA and FQGTGA. CDR3 length: 13 amino acids. The V and J ends lost 7 bases and 11 bases respectively, with 15 bases between them. CDR3 nucleotides: TGTGCCAGCAAACCGGGTACCGCCGACGTCCTGACTTTC. Its protein product is CASKPGTADVLTF. Combining the CDR3 with reference TRBV7-3 and TRBJ2-6 gives the whole variable domain GAGVSQTPSNKVTEKGKYVELRCDPISGHTALYWYRQSLGQGPEFLIYFQGTGAADDSGLPNDRFFAVRPEGSVSTLKIQRTERGDSAVYLCASKPGTADVLTFGAGSRLTVL.

J is TRBJ2-1 and V is TRBV10-2; no reliable D call. Per germline, CDR1 WSHSY and CDR2 SAAADI. The CDR3 length is 12 residues. Deletions cut 6 bases from V and 3 bases from J, with 6 bases between. As DNA, the CDR3 is TGCGCCAGCAGACCGGACTACAATGAGCAGTTCTTC. Protein: CASRPDYNEQFF.

The chain employs TRBV9 and TRBJ2-1; 9 bases agree with TRBD1. Germline loops: CDR1 SGDLS, CDR2 YYNGEE. Germline trimming cut 4 bases from V and 9 bases from J; bases unmatched to any gene: 11. CDR3 length: 15 amino acids. The CDR3 sequence is CASSKAGTGSGEQFF. The CDR3 DNA is TGTGCCAGCAGCAAAGCCGGGACAGGGTCCGGTGAGCAGTTCTTC.

V gene TRBV7-6 combines with J gene TRBJ2-5; 10 nucleotides align to TRBD2. This CDR3 has 14 residues. Germline loops: CDR1 SGHVS, CDR2 FNYEAQ. The trim removed 5 bases at V and 4 bases at J, leaving 4 bases unmatched. CDR3 residues: CASSPWTSGETQYF. CDR3 bases: TGTGCCAGCAGCCCCTGGACTAGCGGAGAGACCCAGTACTTC.

This sequence joins TRBV7-2 and TRBJ2-1; D unresolved. The CDR3 is 15 amino acids. CDR1 SGHTA and CDR2 FQGNSA come from the germline V gene. Deletions cut 1 base from V and 5 bases from J, with 12 bases between. DNA for the CDR3: TGTGCCAGCAGCTTAGGCGGACCCCTGAACAATGAGCAGTTCTTC. Protein sequence: CASSLGGPLNNEQFF.

This chain links TRBV6-6 with TRBJ2-7; 9 nucleotides match TRBD2. V was pared by 5 bases and J by 3 bases, with 8 bases of the junction left unmatched. Per the germline V gene, CDR1 is MNHNY and CDR2 is SVGAGI (reference sequence). The CDR3 runs 15 residues. CDR3 in DNA: TGTGCCAGCAGTCAGAAACCTAGCGGGGTCTACGAGCAGTACTTC. This gives the protein CASSQKPSGVYEQYF.

The rearrangement joins TRBV4-1 to TRBJ2-7; possible D gene TRBD2, 5 bases. Germline V gives CDR1 MGHRA, CDR2 YSYEKL. Between the trimmed V and J ends, which lost 4 bases and 6 bases, there was a span of 19 bases. The CDR3 totals 15 residues. The CDR3 loop reads CASSPTPGLASEQYF. In DNA form, the CDR3 reads TGCGCCAGCAGCCCCACCCCCGGACTCGCTTCCGAGCAGTACTTC.

The chain couples TRBV9 to TRBJ2-6, with 8 bases matching TRBD1. CDR1 is SGDLS, CDR2 YYNGEE, per germline. The ends lost 0 bases at V and 1 base at J; junction bases unmatched: 12. CDR3 length equals 20 residues. The CDR3 protein is CASSVVGTGGVRSGANVLTF. For the CDR3, the DNA is TGTGCCAGCAGCGTAGTGGGGACAGGCGGCGTGAGGTCTGGGGCCAACGTCCTGACTTTC.

This chain uses TRBV7-3 with TRBJ1-3; the D is unclear. CDR3 length: 13 amino acids. Germline V gene lookup returns CDR1 SGHTA and CDR2 FQGTGA. V gave up 8 bases and J gave up 5 bases, with 13 bases separating them. CDR3 loop: CASSDPGRNTIYF. Here the CDR3 DNA reads TGTGCCAGCTCTGACCCGGGCCGAAACACCATATATTTT. Combining the CDR3 with reference TRBV7-3 and TRBJ1-3 gives the whole variable domain GAGVSQTPSNKVTEKGKYVELRCDPISGHTALYWYRQSLGQGPEFLIYFQGTGAADDSGLPNDRFFAVRPEGSVSTLKIQRTERGDSAVYLCASSDPGRNTIYFGEGSWLTVV.

V and J are TRBV28 and TRBJ1-3; 7 bases are shared with TRBD1. The germline V gene has CDR1 MDHEN and CDR2 SYDVKM. V gave up 6 bases and J gave up 0 bases; unmatched junction bases: 5. The CDR3 loop spans 15 amino acids. The CDR3 DNA is TGTGCCAGCAGCTCGGGACAGCGCTCTGGAAACACCATATATTTT. Translation: CASSSGQRSGNTIYF. Full variable domain (remainder filled in from reference TRBV28 and TRBJ1-3): DVKVTQSSRYLVKRTGEKVFLECVQDMDHENMFWYRQDPGLGLRLIYFSYDVKMKEKGDIPEGYSVSREKKERFSLILESASTNQTSMYLCASSSGQRSGNTIYFGEGSWLTVV.

This clone has a single count. The chain combines TRBV5-6 with TRBJ2-7; D may be TRBD1 or TRBD2 (5 bases each). Germline V gene lookup returns CDR1 SGHDT and CDR2 YYEEEE. CDR3 length equals 16 residues. Trimming took off 0 bases at V and 2 bases at J, with 15 bases between the two ends. The DNA of the CDR3 is TGTGCCAGCAGCTTGGTTATAGGGACGGGAACCTACGAGCAGTACTTC. Its translation is CASSLVIGTGTYEQYF.